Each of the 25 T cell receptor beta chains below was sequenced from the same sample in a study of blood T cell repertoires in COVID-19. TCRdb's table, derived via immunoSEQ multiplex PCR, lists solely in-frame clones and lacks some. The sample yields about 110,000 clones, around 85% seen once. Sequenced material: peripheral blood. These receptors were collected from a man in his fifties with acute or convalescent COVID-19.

The CDR3 nucleotides read TGTGCCAGCAGCTTGATAGGGGCCACTGAAGCTTTCTTT. The encoded protein is CASSLIGATEAFF. J is TRBJ1-1 and V is TRBV5-4, with a weak D call TRBD1 (5 bases). Germline V CDR1 and CDR2: SGHNT, YYREEE (reference sequence). The CDR3 has 13 amino acids. The ends were cut back, 1 base at V and 4 bases at J, with 8 bases in the middle.

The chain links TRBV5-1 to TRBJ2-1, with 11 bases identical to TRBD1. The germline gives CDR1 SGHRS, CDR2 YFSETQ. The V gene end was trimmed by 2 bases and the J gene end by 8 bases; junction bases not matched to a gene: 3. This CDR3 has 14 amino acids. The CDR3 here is CASSLGQGADEQFF. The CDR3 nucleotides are TGCGCCAGCAGCTTAGGACAGGGGGCCGATGAGCAGTTCTTC.

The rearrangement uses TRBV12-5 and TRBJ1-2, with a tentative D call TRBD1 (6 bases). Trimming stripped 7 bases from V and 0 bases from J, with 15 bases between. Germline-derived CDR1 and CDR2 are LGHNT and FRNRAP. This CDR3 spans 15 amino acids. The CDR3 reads CASAEGGAANYGYTF. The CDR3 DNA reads TGTGCTAGTGCCGAGGGGGGGGCCGCTAACTATGGCTACACCTTC. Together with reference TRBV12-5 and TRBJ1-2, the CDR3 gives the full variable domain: DARVTQTPRHKVTEMGQEVTMRCQPILGHNTVFWYRQTMMQGLELLAYFRNRAPLDDSGMPKDRFSAEMPDATLATLKIQPSEPRDSAVYFCASAEGGAANYGYTFGSGTRLTVV.

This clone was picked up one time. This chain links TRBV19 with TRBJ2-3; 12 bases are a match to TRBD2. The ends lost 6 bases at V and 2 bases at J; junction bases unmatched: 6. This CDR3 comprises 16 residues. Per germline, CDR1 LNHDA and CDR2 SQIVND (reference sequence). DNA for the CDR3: TGTGCCAGTAGCCCCTGGACTAGCGGGGACACAGATACGCAGTATTTT. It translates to CASSPWTSGDTDTQYF.

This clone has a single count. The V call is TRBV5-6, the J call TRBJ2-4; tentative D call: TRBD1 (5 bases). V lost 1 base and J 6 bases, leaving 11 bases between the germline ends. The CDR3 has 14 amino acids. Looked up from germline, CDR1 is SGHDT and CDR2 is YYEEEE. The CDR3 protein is CASSLRGYGNIQYF. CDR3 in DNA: TGTGCCAGCAGCTTGAGGGGTTATGGAAACATTCAGTACTTC.

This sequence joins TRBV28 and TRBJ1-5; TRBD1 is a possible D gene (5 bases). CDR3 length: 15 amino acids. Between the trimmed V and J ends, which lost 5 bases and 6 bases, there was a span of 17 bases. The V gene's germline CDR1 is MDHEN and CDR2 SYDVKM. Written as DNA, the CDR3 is TGTGCCAGCAGTGCTCTCCAGGGTAACAGTCAGCCCCAGCATTTT. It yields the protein CASSALQGNSQPQHF.

This CDR3 is CATSATREGIQPQHF. CDR3 sequence (DNA): TGTGCCACCAGTGCTACAAGGGAGGGTATTCAGCCCCAGCATTTT. The rearrangement links TRBV24-1 to TRBJ1-5; D ambiguous. Deletions cut 5 bases from V and 6 bases from J, with 16 bases between. This CDR3 has 15 amino acids. CDR1 and CDR2 from the germline V gene are KGHDR and SFDVKD.

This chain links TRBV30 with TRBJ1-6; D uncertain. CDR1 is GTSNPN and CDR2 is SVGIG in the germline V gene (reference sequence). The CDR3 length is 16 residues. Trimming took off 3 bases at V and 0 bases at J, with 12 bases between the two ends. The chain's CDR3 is CAWRTTGSSYNSPLHF. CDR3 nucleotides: TGTGCCTGGAGAACGACCGGGAGCTCCTATAATTCACCCCTCCACTTT. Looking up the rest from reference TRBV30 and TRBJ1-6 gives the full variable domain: SQTIHQWPATLVQPVGSPLSLECTVEGTSNPNLYWYRQAAGRGLQLLFYSVGIGQISSEVPQNLSASRPQDRQFILSSKKLLLSDSGFYLCAWRTTGSSYNSPLHFGNGTRLTVT.

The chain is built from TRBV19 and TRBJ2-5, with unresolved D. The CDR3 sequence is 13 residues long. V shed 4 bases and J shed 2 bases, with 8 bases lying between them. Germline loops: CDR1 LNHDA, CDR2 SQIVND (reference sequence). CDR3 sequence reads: CASSKQLQETQYF. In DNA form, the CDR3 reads TGTGCCAGTAGTAAACAGCTACAAGAGACCCAGTACTTC.

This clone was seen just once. CDR3 loop: CASRRGGRTDTQYF. The CDR3 DNA reads as TGTGCCAGTAGGCGGGGGGGGCGCACAGATACGCAGTATTTT. The rearrangement links TRBV19 to TRBJ2-3; 9 bases map to TRBD2. CDR1 is LNHDA, CDR2 SQIVND, per germline (reference sequence). V lost 6 bases and J lost 1; bases outside the gene matches: 2. CDR3 size: 14 residues.

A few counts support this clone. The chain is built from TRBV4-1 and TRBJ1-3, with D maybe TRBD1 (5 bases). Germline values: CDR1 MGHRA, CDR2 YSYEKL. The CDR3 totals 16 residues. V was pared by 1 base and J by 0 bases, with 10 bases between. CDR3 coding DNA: TGCGCCAGCAGCCAAGTTCTGGGGCCCTCTGGAAACACCATATATTTT. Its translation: CASSQVLGPSGNTIYF.

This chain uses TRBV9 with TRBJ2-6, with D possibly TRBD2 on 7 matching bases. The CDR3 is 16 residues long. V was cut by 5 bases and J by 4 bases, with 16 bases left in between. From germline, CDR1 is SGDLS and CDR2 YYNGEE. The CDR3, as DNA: TGTGCCAGCAGTACTCGGGGGGCTGCCGGGGCCAACGTCCTGACTTTC. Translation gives CASSTRGAAGANVLTF. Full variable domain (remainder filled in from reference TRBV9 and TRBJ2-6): DSGVTQTPKHLITATGQRVTLRCSPRSGDLSVYWYQQSLDQGLQFLIQYYNGEERAKGNILERFSAQQFPDLHSELNLSSLELGDSALYFCASSTRGAAGANVLTFGAGSRLTVL.

CDR3 residues: CASSPWDRVDNEQFF. CDR3 nucleotides: TGTGCCAGCAGCCCTTGGGACAGGGTTGACAATGAGCAGTTCTTC. The chain links TRBV5-4 to TRBJ2-1, with TRBD1 identical over 9 bases. V was clipped by 4 bases and J by 5 bases; unmatched bases: 7. CDR1 is SGHNT, CDR2 YYREEE, per germline (reference sequence). The CDR3 extends over 15 amino acids.

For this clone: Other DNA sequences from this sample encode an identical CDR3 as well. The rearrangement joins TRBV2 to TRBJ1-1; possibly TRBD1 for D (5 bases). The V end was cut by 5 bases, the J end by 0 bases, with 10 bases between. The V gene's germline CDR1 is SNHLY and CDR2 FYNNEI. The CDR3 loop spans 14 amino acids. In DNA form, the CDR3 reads TGTGCCAGCAGTCCCGACAGTTTGAACACTGAAGCTTTCTTT. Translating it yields CASSPDSLNTEAFF.

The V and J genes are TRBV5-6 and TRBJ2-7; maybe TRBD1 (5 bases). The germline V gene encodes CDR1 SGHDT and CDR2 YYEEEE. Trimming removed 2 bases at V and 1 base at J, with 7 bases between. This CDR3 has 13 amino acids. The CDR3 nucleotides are TGTGCCAGCAGCTTAGGGGAATCCTACGAGCAGTACGTC. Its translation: CASSLGESYEQYV.

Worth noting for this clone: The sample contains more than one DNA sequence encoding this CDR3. CDR3 in DNA: TGTGCCAGCAGTGAGGCAGGGGGCTATGGCTACACCTTC. This sequence encodes CASSEAGGYGYTF. The J gene is TRBJ1-2, the V gene TRBV6-1; TRBD1 agrees at 7 bases. The CDR3 contains 13 residues. Germline values: CDR1 MNHNS, CDR2 SASEGT. Trimming cost V 3 bases and J 4 bases; bases outside gene matches: 2.

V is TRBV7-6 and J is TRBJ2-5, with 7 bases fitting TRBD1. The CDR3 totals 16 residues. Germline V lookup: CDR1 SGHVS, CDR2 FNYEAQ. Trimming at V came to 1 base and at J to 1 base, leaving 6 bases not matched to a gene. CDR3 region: CASSLVAGQVQETQYF. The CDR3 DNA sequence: TGTGCCAGCAGCTTAGTGGCCGGACAGGTCCAAGAGACCCAGTACTTC.

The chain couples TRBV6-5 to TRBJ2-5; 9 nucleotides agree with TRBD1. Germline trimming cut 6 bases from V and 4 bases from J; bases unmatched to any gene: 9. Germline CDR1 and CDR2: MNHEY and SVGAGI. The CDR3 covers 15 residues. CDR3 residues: CASRTDRGSGETQYF. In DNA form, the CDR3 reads TGTGCCAGCAGGACGGACAGGGGTAGCGGAGAGACCCAGTACTTC.

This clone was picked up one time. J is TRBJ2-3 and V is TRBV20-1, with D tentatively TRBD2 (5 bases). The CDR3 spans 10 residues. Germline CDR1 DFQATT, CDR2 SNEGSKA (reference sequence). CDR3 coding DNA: TGCAGGCCAGGCGGGTTACACGGGTATTTT. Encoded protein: CRPGGLHGYF.

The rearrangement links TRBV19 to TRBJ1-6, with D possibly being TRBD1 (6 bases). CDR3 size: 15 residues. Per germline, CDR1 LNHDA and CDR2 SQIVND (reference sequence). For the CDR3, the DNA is TGTGCGGGTGGACCCCGGACAGATTATAATTCACCCCTCCACTTT. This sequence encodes CAGGPRTDYNSPLHF.

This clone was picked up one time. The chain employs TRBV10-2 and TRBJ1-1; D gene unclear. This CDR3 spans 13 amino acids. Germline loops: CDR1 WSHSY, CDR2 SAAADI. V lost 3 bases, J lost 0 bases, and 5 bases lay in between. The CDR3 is CASSDRMNTEAFF. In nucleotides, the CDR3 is TGCGCCAGCAGTGACAGAATGAACACTGAAGCTTTCTTT.

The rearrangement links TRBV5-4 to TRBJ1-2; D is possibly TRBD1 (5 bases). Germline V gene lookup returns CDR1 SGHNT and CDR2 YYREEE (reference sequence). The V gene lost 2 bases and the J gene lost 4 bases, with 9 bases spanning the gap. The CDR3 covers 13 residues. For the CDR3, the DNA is TGTGCCAGCAGCTTATACGGGGGCTATGGCTACACCTTC. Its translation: CASSLYGGYGYTF.

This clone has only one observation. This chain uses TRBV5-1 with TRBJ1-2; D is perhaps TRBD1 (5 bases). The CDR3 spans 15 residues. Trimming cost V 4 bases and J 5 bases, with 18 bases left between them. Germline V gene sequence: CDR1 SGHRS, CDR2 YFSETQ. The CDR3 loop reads CASSPGVGVEYGYTF. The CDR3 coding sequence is TGCGCCAGCAGCCCGGGAGTGGGGGTCGAATATGGCTACACCTTC.

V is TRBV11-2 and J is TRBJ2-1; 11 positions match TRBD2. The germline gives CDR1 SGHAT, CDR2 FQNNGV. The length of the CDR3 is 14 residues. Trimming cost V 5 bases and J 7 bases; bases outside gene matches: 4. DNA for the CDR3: TGTGCCAGCAGCGCATTAGCGGGGGGGAATGAGCAGTTCTTC. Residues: CASSALAGGNEQFF. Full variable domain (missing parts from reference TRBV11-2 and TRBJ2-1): EAGVAQSPRYKIIEKRQSVAFWCNPISGHATLYWYQQILGQGPKLLIQFQNNGVVDDSQLPKDRFSAERLKGVDSTLKIQPAKLEDSAVYLCASSALAGGNEQFFGPGTRLTVL.

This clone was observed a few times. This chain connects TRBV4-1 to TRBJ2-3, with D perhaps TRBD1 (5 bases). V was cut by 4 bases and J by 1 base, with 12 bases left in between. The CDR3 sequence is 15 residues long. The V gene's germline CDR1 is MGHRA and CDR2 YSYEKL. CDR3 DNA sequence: TGCGCCAGCAGCCTGGTCCAGGGTCGCACAGATACGCAGTATTTT. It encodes CASSLVQGRTDTQYF.